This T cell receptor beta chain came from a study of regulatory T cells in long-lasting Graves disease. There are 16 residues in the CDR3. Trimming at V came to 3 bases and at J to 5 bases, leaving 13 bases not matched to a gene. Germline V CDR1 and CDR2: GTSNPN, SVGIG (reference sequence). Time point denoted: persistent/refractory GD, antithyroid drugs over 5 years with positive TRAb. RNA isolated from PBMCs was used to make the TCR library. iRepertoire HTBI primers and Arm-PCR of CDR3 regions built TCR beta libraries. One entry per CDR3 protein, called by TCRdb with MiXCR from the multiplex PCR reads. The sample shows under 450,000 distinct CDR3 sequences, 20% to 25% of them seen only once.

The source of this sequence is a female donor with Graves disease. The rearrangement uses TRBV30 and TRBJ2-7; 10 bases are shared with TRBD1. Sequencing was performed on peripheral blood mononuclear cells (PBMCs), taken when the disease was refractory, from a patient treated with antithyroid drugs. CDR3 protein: CAWSPKGGQGGNEQYF. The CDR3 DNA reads TGTGCCTGGAGCCCAAAAGGAGGACAGGGGGGCAACGAGCAGTACTTC.